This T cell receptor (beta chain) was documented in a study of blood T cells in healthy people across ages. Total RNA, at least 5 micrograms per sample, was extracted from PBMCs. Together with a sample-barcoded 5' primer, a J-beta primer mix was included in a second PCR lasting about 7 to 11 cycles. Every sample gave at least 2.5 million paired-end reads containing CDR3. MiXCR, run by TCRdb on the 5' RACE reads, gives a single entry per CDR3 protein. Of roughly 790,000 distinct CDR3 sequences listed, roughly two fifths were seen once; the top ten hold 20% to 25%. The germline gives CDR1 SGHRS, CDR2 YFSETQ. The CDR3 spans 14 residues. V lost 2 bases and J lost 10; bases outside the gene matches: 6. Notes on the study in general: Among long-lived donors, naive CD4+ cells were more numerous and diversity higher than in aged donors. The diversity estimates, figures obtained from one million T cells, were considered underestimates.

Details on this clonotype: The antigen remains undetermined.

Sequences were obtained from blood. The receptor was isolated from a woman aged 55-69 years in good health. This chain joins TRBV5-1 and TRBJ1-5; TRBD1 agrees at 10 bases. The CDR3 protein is CASSLPGQGSPQHF. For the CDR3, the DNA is TGCGCCAGCAGCTTACCGGGACAGGGGTCCCCCCAGCATTTT. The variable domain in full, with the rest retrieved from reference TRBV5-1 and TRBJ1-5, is KAGVTQTPRYLIKTRGQQVTLSCSPISGHRSVSWYQQTPGQGLQFLFEYFSETQRNKGNFPGRFSGRQFSNSRSEMNVSTLELGDSALYLCASSLPGQGSPQHFGDGTRLSIL.